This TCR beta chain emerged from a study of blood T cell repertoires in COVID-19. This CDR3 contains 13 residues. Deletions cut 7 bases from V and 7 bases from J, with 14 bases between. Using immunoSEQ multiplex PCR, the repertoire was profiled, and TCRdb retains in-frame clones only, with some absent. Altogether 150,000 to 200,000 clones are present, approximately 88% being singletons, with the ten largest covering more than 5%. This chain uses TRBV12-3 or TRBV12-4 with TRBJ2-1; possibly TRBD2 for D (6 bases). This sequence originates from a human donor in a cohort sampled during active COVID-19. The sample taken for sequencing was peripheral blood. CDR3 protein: CASNGGVENEQFF. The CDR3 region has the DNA TGTGCCAGCAATGGCGGGGTTGAAAATGAGCAGTTCTTC.